This paragraph covers one T cell receptor beta chain sequence. Its matching antigen is unknown. The source of the sample is a study of CXCR3-negative and CXCR3-positive naive CD8 T cells. Overall study results and limits: Unlike memory cells, which differed, naive CXCR3-negative and CXCR3-positive cells had similar TRBV-TRBJ usage. Hydrophobicity was higher for TRB CDR3s found in CXCR3-positive naive cells than in CXCR3-negative naive cells. Naive subsets did not differ in surface CD5, and TRB CDR3 properties served to infer TCR strength.

Through 5' RACE with UMI labels, the TRB cDNA libraries were prepared. One entry per CDR3 protein, without DNA, is what TCRdb gives after re-calling the 5' RACE reads. The sample table sets out roughly 80,000 distinct CDR3 sequences. CD45RO-CCR7+CD27+CD95- expression identified naive CD8+ T cells. This CDR3 has 16 residues. Germline V gives CDR1 MGHDK, CDR2 SYGVNS. V usage is TRBV25-1 and J usage is TRBJ1-5; the TCRdb D gene call, TRBD1, has no DNA to confirm it. This sequence was found in a human donor in good health. Some clones in this sample may be carry-over from other donors' samples. The sequenced sample consisted of naive CXCR3+ CD8+ T cells from blood. Subset: CD45RO-CCR7+CD27+CD95- naive CD8+ T cells expressing CXCR3 (TNR3+). The CDR3 sequence is CASSESAGAVNQPQHF.